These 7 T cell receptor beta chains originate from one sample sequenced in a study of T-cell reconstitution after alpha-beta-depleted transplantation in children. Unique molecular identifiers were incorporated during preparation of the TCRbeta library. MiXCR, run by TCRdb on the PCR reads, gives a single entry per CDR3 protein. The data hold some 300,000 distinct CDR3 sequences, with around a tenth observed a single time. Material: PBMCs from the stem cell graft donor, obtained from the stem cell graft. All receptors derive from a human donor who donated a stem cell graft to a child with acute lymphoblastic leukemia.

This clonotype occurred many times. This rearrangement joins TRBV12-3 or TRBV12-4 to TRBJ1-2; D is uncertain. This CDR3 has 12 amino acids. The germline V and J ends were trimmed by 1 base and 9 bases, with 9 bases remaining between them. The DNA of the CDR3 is TGTGCCAGCAGTTTAGGCCAGTTCAGCTACACCTTC. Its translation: CASSLGQFSYTF.

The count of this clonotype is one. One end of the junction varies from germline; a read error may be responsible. DNA for the CDR3: TGTGCTAGCAGCTTATCCCCCGGAGAGCCCTACAATGAGCAGTTCTTC. Protein: CASSLSPGEPYNEQFF. This chain links TRBV7-7 with TRBJ2-1; D call uncertain. Germline V gene sequence: CDR1 SSHAT, CDR2 FNYEAQ (reference sequence). This CDR3 is built from 16 residues.

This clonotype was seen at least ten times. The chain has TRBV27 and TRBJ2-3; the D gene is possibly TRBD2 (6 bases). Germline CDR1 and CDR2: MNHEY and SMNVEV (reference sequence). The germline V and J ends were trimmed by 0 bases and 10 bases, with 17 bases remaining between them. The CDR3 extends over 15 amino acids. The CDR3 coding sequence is TGTGCCAGCAGTTTATCAGCCCCTCCCAGGAGGGCGCAGTATTTT. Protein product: CASSLSAPPRRAQYF.

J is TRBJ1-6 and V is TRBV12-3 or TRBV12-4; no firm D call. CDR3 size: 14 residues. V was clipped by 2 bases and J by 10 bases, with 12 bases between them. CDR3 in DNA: TGTGCCAGCAGTTTACCGGGTCGGGAATCACCCCTCCACTTT. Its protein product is CASSLPGRESPLHF.

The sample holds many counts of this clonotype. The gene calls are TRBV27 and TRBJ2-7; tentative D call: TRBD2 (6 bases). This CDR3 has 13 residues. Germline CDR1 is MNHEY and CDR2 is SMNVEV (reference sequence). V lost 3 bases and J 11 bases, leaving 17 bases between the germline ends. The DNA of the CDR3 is TGTGCCAGCAGTTTGCCCTTGGGACTTGTAAAGTACTTC. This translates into CASSLPLGLVKYF.

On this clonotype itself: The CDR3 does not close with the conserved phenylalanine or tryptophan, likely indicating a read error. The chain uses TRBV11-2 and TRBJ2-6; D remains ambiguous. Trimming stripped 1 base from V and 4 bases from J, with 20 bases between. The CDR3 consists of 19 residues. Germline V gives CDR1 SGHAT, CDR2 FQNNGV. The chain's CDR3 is CASSLGWVSLPPGANVLTL. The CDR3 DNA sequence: TGTGCCAGCAGCTTAGGATGGGTTAGCCTCCCTCCCGGGGCCAACGTCCTGACTTTG.

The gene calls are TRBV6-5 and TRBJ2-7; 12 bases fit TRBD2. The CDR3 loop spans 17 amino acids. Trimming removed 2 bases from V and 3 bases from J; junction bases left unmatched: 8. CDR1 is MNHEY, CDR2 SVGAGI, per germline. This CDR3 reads CASSYRTSGTSSYEQYF. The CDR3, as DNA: TGTGCCAGCAGTTACCGGACTAGCGGGACTAGCAGCTACGAGCAGTACTTC.